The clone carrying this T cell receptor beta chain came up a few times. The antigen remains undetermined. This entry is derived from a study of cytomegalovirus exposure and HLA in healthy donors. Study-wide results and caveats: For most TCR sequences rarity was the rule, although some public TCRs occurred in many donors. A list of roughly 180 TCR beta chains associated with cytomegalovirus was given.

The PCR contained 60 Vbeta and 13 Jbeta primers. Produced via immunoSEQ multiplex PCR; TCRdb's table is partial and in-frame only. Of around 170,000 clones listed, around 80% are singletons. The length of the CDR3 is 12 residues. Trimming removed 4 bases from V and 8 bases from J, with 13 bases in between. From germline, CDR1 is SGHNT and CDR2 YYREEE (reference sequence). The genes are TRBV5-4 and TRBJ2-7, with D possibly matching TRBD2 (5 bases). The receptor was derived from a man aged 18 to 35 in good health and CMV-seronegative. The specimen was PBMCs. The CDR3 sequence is CASSPGNLKQYF. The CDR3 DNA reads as TGTGCCAGCAGCCCGGGGAACCTAAAGCAGTACTTC. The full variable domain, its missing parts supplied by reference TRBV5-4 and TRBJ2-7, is ETGVTQSPTHLIKTRGQQVTLRCSSQSGHNTVSWYQQALGQGPQFIFQYYREEENGRGNFPPRFSGLQFPNYSSELNVNALELDDSALYLCASSPGNLKQYFGPGTRLTVT.